These 13 T cell receptor beta chains originate from one sample sequenced in a study of OX40 agonist ivuxolimab in advanced cancers. Sequencing used immunoSEQ multiplex PCR; TCRdb keeps in-frame clones, though not all of them. The data hold approximately 52,000 clones, with 90% to 95% observed a single time. The sample here was CD4+ or CD8+ T cells sorted from blood, taken in a trial of the OX40 agonist ivuxolimab. Every receptor here comes from an adult with an advanced solid tumor such as melanoma, head and neck, liver or kidney cancer.

The V call is TRBV19, the J call TRBJ1-2; D may be TRBD1 (6 bases). Germline V gene sequence: CDR1 LNHDA, CDR2 SQIVND (reference sequence). The CDR3 loop spans 15 amino acids. Trimming stripped 3 bases from V and 5 bases from J, with 16 bases between. CDR3: CASSMGQRPFYGYTF. In nucleotides, the CDR3 is TGTGCCAGTAGTATGGGACAACGGCCCTTTTATGGCTACACCTTC.

The CDR3 DNA reads TGTGCCAGCAGTCCGCATAGCGGGAGCGCAGATACGCAGTATTTT. Its protein is CASSPHSGSADTQYF. The chain has TRBV6-5 and TRBJ2-3; TRBD2 aligns across 9 bases. The CDR3 loop spans 15 amino acids. Germline CDR1 and CDR2: MNHEY and SVGAGI. The junction had 7 bases not matched to a gene; V was cut back by 5 bases and J by 4 bases.

In its sample, this clone was seen once. The chain employs TRBV15 and TRBJ1-4; D unclear. Germline CDR1 is LNHNV and CDR2 is YYDKDF (reference sequence). V lost 3 bases to trimming and J lost 6 bases, with 11 bases between them. CDR3 size: 14 residues. This chain's CDR3 is CATSSEQLDEKLFF. In DNA, the CDR3 is TGTGCCACCAGCAGTGAACAATTAGATGAAAAACTGTTTTTT.

V is TRBV28 and J is TRBJ2-7; 7 bases fit TRBD2. This CDR3 has 14 amino acids. Germline V gene sequence: CDR1 MDHEN, CDR2 SYDVKM. V lost 7 bases and J lost 6; bases outside the gene matches: 12. The CDR3 loop reads CASTLGGFTAEQYF. In DNA, the CDR3 is TGTGCCAGCACCTTGGGGGGGTTTACGGCCGAGCAGTACTTC.

CDR3 DNA sequence: TGTGCCAGTAGTATATGGGCGGGGCGCCCAGATACGCAGTATTTT. Its translation: CASSIWAGRPDTQYF. The V and J genes are TRBV19 and TRBJ2-3; TRBD2 might be the D (6 bases). Per germline, CDR1 LNHDA and CDR2 SQIVND (reference sequence). The V gene lost 2 bases and the J gene lost 4 bases, with 13 bases spanning the gap. The CDR3 runs to 15 residues. The whole variable domain, filled in from reference TRBV19 and TRBJ2-3, reads DGGITQSPKYLFRKEGQNVTLSCEQNLNHDAMYWYRQDPGQGLRLIYYSQIVNDFQKGDIAEGYSVSREKKESFPLTVTSAQKNPTAFYLCASSIWAGRPDTQYFGPGTRLTVL.

V gene TRBV7-8 combines with J gene TRBJ1-5, with 9 bases that match TRBD1. Trimming took 2 bases from V and 9 from J; bases not matched to a gene: 11. The germline gives CDR1 SGHVS, CDR2 FQNEAQ. This CDR3 has 16 residues. This CDR3 reads CASSLSAGTGYRPQHF. The CDR3 DNA sequence: TGTGCCAGCAGCTTATCCGCCGGGACAGGGTATCGGCCCCAGCATTTT.

The V gene is TRBV7-9, the J gene TRBJ2-5; D is uncertain. CDR3 length equals 15 residues. Germline lookup yields CDR1 SEHNR and CDR2 FQNEAQ (reference sequence). V was pared by 1 base and J by 1 base, with 10 bases between. Here the CDR3 reads CASSLVFLSQETQYF. DNA of the CDR3: TGTGCCAGCAGCTTAGTATTCCTGAGCCAAGAGACCCAGTACTTC.

The chain employs TRBV5-1 and TRBJ2-3; D not resolved. Trimming removed 5 bases at V and 2 bases at J, with 3 bases between. The length of the CDR3 is 11 residues. Germline CDR1 SGHRS, CDR2 YFSETQ. CDR3 bases: TGCGCCAGCAGTTTCACAGATACGCAGTATTTT. Protein sequence: CASSFTDTQYF.

V and J are TRBV7-3 and TRBJ2-1; a weak D match, TRBD2 (6 bases). CDR3 length equals 14 residues. Germline CDR1 reads SGHTA; CDR2 reads FQGTGA. Trimming took 6 bases from V and 0 from J, leaving 9 bases between them. CDR3 loop: CASSTGDSYNEQFF. CDR3 nucleotide sequence: TGTGCCAGCAGTACGGGAGACTCCTACAATGAGCAGTTCTTC. Using reference TRBV7-3 and TRBJ2-1 for the parts outside the CDR3, the full variable domain is GAGVSQTPSNKVTEKGKYVELRCDPISGHTALYWYRQSLGQGPEFLIYFQGTGAADDSGLPNDRFFAVRPEGSVSTLKIQRTERGDSAVYLCASSTGDSYNEQFFGPGTRLTVL.

V gene TRBV4-1 combines with J gene TRBJ2-5, with 9 bases matching TRBD1. V shed 1 base, J shed 5 bases, and the junction held 14 bases outside the gene matches. Germline-derived CDR1 and CDR2 are MGHRA and YSYEKL. CDR3 length equals 18 residues. CDR3 in amino acids: CASSQGSGQGLDWETQYF. The CDR3, as DNA: TGCGCCAGCAGCCAAGGTTCTGGACAGGGGCTAGATTGGGAGACCCAGTACTTC.

The chain joins TRBV30 to TRBJ2-5, with 8 bases matching TRBD2. Germline-derived CDR1 and CDR2 are GTSNPN and SVGIG (reference sequence). The CDR3 length is 14 residues. V lost 3 bases and J lost 5; bases outside the gene matches: 8. CDR3 amino acids: CAWSLGRGGETQYF. The CDR3 coding sequence is TGTGCCTGGAGCCTCGGACGGGGGGGGGAGACCCAGTACTTC.

The chain uses TRBV6-5 and TRBJ2-1; D call uncertain. Trimming pared 5 bases from V and 5 bases from J, leaving 4 bases between. Germline CDR1 MNHEY, CDR2 SVGAGI. The CDR3 has 11 residues. CDR3 sequence (DNA): TGTGCCAGCAGTCAAAACAATGAGCAGTTCTTC. It codes for CASSQNNEQFF.

The J gene is TRBJ2-7, the V gene TRBV6-5, with unresolved D. The ends were cut back, 8 bases at V and 3 bases at J, with 14 bases in the middle. Germline assignment: CDR1 MNHEY and CDR2 SVGAGI. CDR3 length equals 13 residues. CDR3: CASSLGSLYEQYF. As DNA, the CDR3 is TGTGCCAGCTCCCTGGGATCCCTCTACGAGCAGTACTTC.